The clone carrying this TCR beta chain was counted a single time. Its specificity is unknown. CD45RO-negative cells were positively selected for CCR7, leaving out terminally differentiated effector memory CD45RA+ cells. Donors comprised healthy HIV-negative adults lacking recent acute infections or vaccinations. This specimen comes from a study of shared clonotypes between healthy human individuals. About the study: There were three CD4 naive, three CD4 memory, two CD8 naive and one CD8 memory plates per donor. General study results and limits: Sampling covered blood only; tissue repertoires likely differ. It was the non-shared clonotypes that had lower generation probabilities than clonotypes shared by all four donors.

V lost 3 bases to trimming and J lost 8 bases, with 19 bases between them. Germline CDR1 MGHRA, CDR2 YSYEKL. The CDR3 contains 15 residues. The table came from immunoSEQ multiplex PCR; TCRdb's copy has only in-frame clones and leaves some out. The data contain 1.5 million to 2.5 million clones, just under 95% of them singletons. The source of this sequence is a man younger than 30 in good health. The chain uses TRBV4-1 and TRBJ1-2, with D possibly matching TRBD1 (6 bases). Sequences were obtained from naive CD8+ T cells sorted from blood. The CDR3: CASSHGTGSLGGYTF. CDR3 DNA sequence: TGCGCCAGCAGCCATGGCACAGGGAGTTTGGGCGGCTACACCTTC.